Shown below are 32 T cell receptor beta chains from a single sample sequenced in a study of identical twins. Each CDR3 protein is one row after TCRdb ran MiXCR on the 5' RACE reads. In the table there are roughly 350,000 distinct CDR3 sequences, 8.5% to 10% of which are singletons. The sequenced sample consisted of naive T cells sorted from blood. These receptor sequences come from a woman aged 50 to 60 in good health.

This chain connects TRBV6-6 to TRBJ2-7; D call uncertain. Trimming shortened V by 0 bases and J by 3 bases, and 6 bases separated the two germline ends. Germline-derived CDR1 and CDR2 are MNHNY and SVGAGI (reference sequence). The CDR3 runs 13 residues. The CDR3 DNA is TGTGCCAGCAGTTACTCTGCGGACTACGAGCAGTACGTC. Its protein product is CASSYSADYEQYV.

At least ten counts were recorded for this clonotype. CDR3 DNA sequence: TGCAGTGCGGTCTGGGCGGGGCGGGGTATGGATACGCAGTATTTT. Amino acids: CSAVWAGRGMDTQYF. The J gene is TRBJ2-3, the V gene TRBV20-1; possible D gene TRBD2, 6 bases. Germline V CDR1 and CDR2: DFQATT, SNEGSKA (reference sequence). V shed 6 bases and J shed 6 bases, with 22 bases lying between them. The CDR3 runs to 15 residues.

This clonotype was recorded a few times. The chain employs TRBV20-1 and TRBJ2-7; 7 bases fit TRBD2. CDR3 length: 15 amino acids. Germline CDR1 is DFQATT and CDR2 is SNEGSKA (reference sequence). V was pared by 3 bases and J by 0 bases, with 8 bases of the junction left unmatched. The CDR3 protein is CSASPPSGSSYEQYF. The CDR3 coding sequence is TGCAGTGCTAGCCCTCCTAGCGGAAGCTCCTACGAGCAGTACTTC.

This clonotype was counted at least ten times. The chain is built from TRBV5-1 and TRBJ2-1; D possibly uses TRBD1 or TRBD2 (7 bases each). Germline V gene data show CDR1 as SGHRS and CDR2 as YFSETQ. The CDR3 is made up of 16 amino acids. The germline V and J ends were trimmed by 4 bases and 1 base, with 15 bases remaining between them. The CDR3 reads CASSPQGGMSYNEQFF. The CDR3 coding sequence is TGCGCCAGCAGCCCCCAGGGGGGGATGTCCTACAATGAGCAGTTCTTC.

The rearrangement links TRBV6-6 to TRBJ2-2, with D tentatively TRBD2 (6 bases). The V end lost 1 base, the J end lost 2 bases, and 8 bases lay between the germline ends. CDR3 length: 15 residues. Germline V gene lookup returns CDR1 MNHNY and CDR2 SVGAGI (reference sequence). CDR3 sequence (DNA): TGTGCCAGCAGTTACTGGGCGGGAAACACCGGGGAGCTGTTTTTT. Translated: CASSYWAGNTGELFF.

This clonotype was seen a handful of times. The chain is built from TRBV3-1 and TRBJ1-4, with D possibly being TRBD1 (5 bases). The V and J ends lost 5 bases and 8 bases respectively, with 15 bases between them. The CDR3 extends over 14 amino acids. Germline V gives CDR1 LGHDT, CDR2 YNNKEL (reference sequence). The CDR3 coding sequence is TGTGCCAGCAGCTCTCGGACCCGGGGCGAAAAACTGTTTTTT. This encodes CASSSRTRGEKLFF.

The chain joins TRBV9 to TRBJ1-2; D possibly corresponds to TRBD1 (5 bases). CDR1 is SGDLS and CDR2 is YYNGEE in the germline V gene. With 0 bases removed from V and 7 bases from J, the gap between germline ends came to 10 bases. This CDR3 has 13 amino acids. CDR3 bases: TGTGCCAGCAGCGTAGTGGGGGTCTCTGGCTACACCTTC. Translating it yields CASSVVGVSGYTF.

This clonotype was detected many times. V is TRBV27 and J is TRBJ2-5, with D maybe TRBD1 (5 bases). V was trimmed by 10 bases and J by 1 base, leaving 16 bases between them. This CDR3 region has 14 residues. In germline, CDR1 is MNHEY, CDR2 SMNVEV (reference sequence). CDR3 nucleotide sequence: TGTGCCACCCGAACTATGGACATCCAAGAGACCCAGTACTTC. Its translation is CATRTMDIQETQYF.

Ten or more counts support this clonotype. This sequence joins TRBV15 and TRBJ2-7, with D unclear. CDR1 LNHNV and CDR2 YYDKDF come from the germline V gene (reference sequence). The CDR3 sequence is 14 residues long. The V and J ends lost 0 bases and 6 bases respectively, with 12 bases between them. DNA for the CDR3: TGTGCCACCAGCAGAGACGTACGGGCCTTCGAGCAGTACGTC. This translates into CATSRDVRAFEQYV.

The chain combines TRBV4-1 with TRBJ2-3; a weak D match, TRBD2 (5 bases). The V and J ends lost 1 base and 5 bases respectively, with 10 bases between them. The CDR3 is 14 residues long. Germline V gene data show CDR1 as MGHRA and CDR2 as YSYEKL. The CDR3 here is CASSQAPGRDTQYF. The CDR3 DNA is TGCGCCAGCAGCCAAGCCCCGGGGAGAGATACGCAGTATTTT.

This clonotype was found a few times. The chain combines TRBV2 with TRBJ2-1; D assignment may be TRBD1 or TRBD2 (6 bases each). The CDR3 runs 12 residues. Germline V lookup: CDR1 SNHLY, CDR2 FYNNEI. Trimming cost V 7 bases and J 5 bases, with 9 bases left between them. CDR3 residues: CASTRGDNEQFF. For the CDR3, the DNA is TGTGCCAGCACAAGGGGGGACAATGAGCAGTTCTTC.

The chain is built from TRBV20-1 and TRBJ2-3, with TRBD2 matching over 11 bases. V lost 3 bases, J lost 3 bases, and 8 bases stayed unmatched. Germline V lookup: CDR1 DFQATT, CDR2 SNEGSKA (reference sequence). The CDR3 loop spans 16 amino acids. Written as DNA, the CDR3 is TGCAGTGCTAGGGGGACTAGCGGCAGAACTACAGATACGCAGTATTTT. Protein sequence: CSARGTSGRTTDTQYF.

This chain joins TRBV11-2 and TRBJ2-4, with a weak D call TRBD1 (5 bases). Germline assignment: CDR1 SGHAT and CDR2 FQNNGV. This CDR3 is built from 14 residues. The V end was cut by 4 bases, the J end by 3 bases, with 10 bases between. The CDR3 region has the DNA TGTGCCAGCAGCTCGCCTCAGGGCAAAAACATTCAGTACTTC. Its translation is CASSSPQGKNIQYF.

This clonotype has ten or more counts. The chain carries TRBV27 and TRBJ2-3, with D hard to call. From germline, CDR1 is MNHEY and CDR2 SMNVEV (reference sequence). Trimming took 8 bases from V and 8 from J, leaving 11 bases between them. CDR3 length: 11 amino acids. CDR3 DNA: TGTGCCAGCCACTTTGGCCTTACGCAGTATTTT. Residues: CASHFGLTQYF.

This clonotype was counted only a few times. J is TRBJ1-5 and V is TRBV27; 7 bases align to TRBD1. Germline assignment: CDR1 MNHEY and CDR2 SMNVEV (reference sequence). V shed 5 bases, J shed 7 bases, and the junction held 5 bases outside the gene matches. This CDR3 has 13 amino acids. CDR3 coding DNA: TGTGCCAGCAGTCCAGGGGGTGAACAGCCCCAGCATTTT. This sequence encodes CASSPGGEQPQHF.

This clonotype was counted a few times. A read error may produce the germline difference seen at one junction end. The chain couples TRBV5-6 to TRBJ2-1; 13 nucleotides agree with TRBD2. The CDR3 covers 14 residues. Germline-derived CDR1 and CDR2 are SGHDT and YYEEEE. The CDR3 spells CASSLSGLAGEWEF. The CDR3 DNA is TGTGCCAGCAGCTTGTCCGGACTAGCGGGAGAATGGGAGTTC.

The chain joins TRBV4-2 to TRBJ2-3; D is possibly TRBD1 (6 bases). The CDR3 has 13 residues. V was clipped by 5 bases and J by 8 bases, with 14 bases between them. CDR1 and CDR2 (germline): LGHNA, YNFKEQ. CDR3 DNA sequence: TGTGCCAGCAGCACACGGGACATCGCTACGCAGTATTTT. Its translation is CASSTRDIATQYF.

This clonotype was seen at least ten times. V usage is TRBV5-5 and J usage is TRBJ2-1; possibly TRBD1 for D (6 bases). The CDR3 length is 16 residues. CDR1 is SGHKS, CDR2 YYEKEE, per germline (reference sequence). V lost 4 bases, J lost 13 bases, and 27 bases lay in between. The CDR3 sequence is CASSQTPGQGSLIQFF. CDR3 sequence (DNA): TGTGCCAGCAGCCAGACTCCGGGACAAGGCTCCTTGATTCAGTTCTTC.

This clonotype was seen repeatedly, ten times or more. The chain couples TRBV29-1 to TRBJ2-7; a possible D gene is TRBD2 (6 bases). The germline V and J ends were trimmed by 4 bases and 6 bases, with 10 bases remaining between them. This CDR3 comprises 11 residues. CDR1 and CDR2 from the germline V gene are SQVTM and ANQGSEA. The CDR3 region is CSVVKGGEQYV. The CDR3 coding sequence is TGCAGCGTTGTCAAGGGAGGCGAGCAGTACGTC.

The chain couples TRBV14 to TRBJ2-3; TRBD2 aligns across 10 bases. J lost 4 bases, V lost 0 bases, and 7 bases had no gene match. Per the germline V gene, CDR1 is SGHDN and CDR2 is FVKESK. This CDR3 has 17 residues. DNA of the CDR3: TGTGCCAGCAGCCAAGATTTTACTAGCGGGAATGCAGATACGCAGTATTTT. This gives the protein CASSQDFTSGNADTQYF.

In this sample, this clonotype turned up many times. The V call is TRBV12-3 or TRBV12-4, the J call TRBJ1-3, with TRBD1 as a possible D gene (5 bases). Trimming took off 5 bases at V and 4 bases at J, with 9 bases between the two ends. This CDR3 spans 13 amino acids. The CDR3 is CASSPGRGNTIYF. Written as DNA, the CDR3 is TGTGCCAGCAGTCCAGGGAGGGGAAACACCATATATTTT.

This clonotype was seen ten or more times. The chain recombines TRBV7-8 with TRBJ1-5, with D tentatively TRBD1 (5 bases). This CDR3 comprises 16 residues. Trimming removed 4 bases at V and 4 bases at J, with 17 bases between. Germline CDR1 reads SGHVS; CDR2 reads FQNEAQ. The CDR3 protein is CASSSRSGTLNQPQHF. Here the CDR3 DNA reads TGTGCCAGCAGCTCCCGCTCCGGGACCCTGAATCAGCCCCAGCATTTT.

CDR3 nucleotides: TGTGCCAGCAGTGAGTCTCGCTCTGGAAACACCATATATTTT. As protein: CASSESRSGNTIYF. The rearrangement joins TRBV2 to TRBJ1-3; no reliable D call. This CDR3 comprises 14 residues. CDR1 and CDR2 (germline): SNHLY, FYNNEI. V shed 3 bases and J shed 0 bases, with 6 bases lying between them.

In this sample, this clonotype turned up a few times. The chain links TRBV6-5 to TRBJ2-7, with D possibly TRBD1 on 5 matching bases. CDR3 length: 15 amino acids. The V gene's germline CDR1 is MNHEY and CDR2 SVGAGI. Between the trimmed V and J ends, which lost 11 bases and 2 bases, there was a span of 22 bases. CDR3 DNA: TGTGCCCGGACCTTAGGGGCGAGGCCCCCCTACGAGCAGTACTTC. It is translated as CARTLGARPPYEQYF.

This clonotype was recorded a few times. The chain employs TRBV2 and TRBJ2-7, with 9 bases matching TRBD1. Per the germline V gene, CDR1 is SNHLY and CDR2 is FYNNEI. The trim removed 4 bases at V and 4 bases at J, leaving 14 bases unmatched. The length of the CDR3 is 17 residues. The CDR3 sequence is CASSGWTRDRAKYEQYF. The CDR3 DNA follows: TGTGCCAGCAGTGGTTGGACCCGGGACAGGGCTAAGTACGAGCAGTACTTC.

The chain recombines TRBV6-5 with TRBJ2-7, with 9 bases that match TRBD1. The CDR3 loop spans 15 amino acids. The V gene end was trimmed by 5 bases and the J gene end by 5 bases; junction bases not matched to a gene: 10. Per germline, CDR1 MNHEY and CDR2 SVGAGI. CDR3 DNA sequence: TGTGCCAGCAGTGCACAGGACAGGGGTTCGGACGAGCAGTACGTC. This gives the protein CASSAQDRGSDEQYV.

The chain is built from TRBV12-3 or TRBV12-4 and TRBJ2-1, with 9 bases matching TRBD2. Trimming took 7 bases from V and 4 from J; bases not matched to a gene: 5. The CDR3 spans 14 residues. CDR3 residues: CASTGTSPYNEQFF. The DNA for the CDR3 is TGTGCCAGCACCGGGACTAGCCCTTACAATGAGCAGTTCTTC.

This clonotype was seen a few times. The chain has TRBV24-1 and TRBJ1-2; tentatively, D is TRBD1 (5 bases). The germline gives CDR1 KGHDR, CDR2 SFDVKD. This CDR3 spans 14 amino acids. The V and J ends lost 1 base and 8 bases respectively, with 13 bases between them. DNA of the CDR3: TGTGCCACCAGTGATTTACGTACAGGCTGGGGCTACACCTTC. Its translation is CATSDLRTGWGYTF.

CDR3 protein: CASSYFSSGTAYEQYF. The CDR3 nucleotides read TGTGCCAGCAGTTACTTTTCTAGCGGGACAGCCTACGAGCAGTACTTC. The chain uses TRBV6-5 and TRBJ2-7, with 9 bases aligning to TRBD2. The CDR3 covers 16 residues. Per germline, CDR1 MNHEY and CDR2 SVGAGI. With V trimmed by 1 base and J by 2 bases, 6 bases remained unmatched.

This chain links TRBV15 with TRBJ2-3; D may be TRBD1 or TRBD2 (5 bases each). The CDR3 length is 16 residues. V lost 0 bases and J 0 bases, leaving 10 bases between the germline ends. Germline V gene data show CDR1 as LNHNV and CDR2 as YYDKDF (reference sequence). CDR3 sequence: CATSRERGASTDTQYF. CDR3 nucleotides: TGTGCCACCAGCAGAGAACGGGGCGCCAGCACAGATACGCAGTATTTT.

This clonotype was seen more than once but under ten times. The rearrangement joins TRBV20-1 to TRBJ2-3, with 8 positions matching TRBD2. This CDR3 spans 19 amino acids. Germline V gene lookup returns CDR1 DFQATT and CDR2 SNEGSKA (reference sequence). V shed 3 bases, J shed 0 bases, and the junction held 17 bases outside the gene matches. This CDR3 reads CSASDLTRTSRTSTDTQYF. CDR3 DNA sequence: TGCAGTGCTAGCGACCTTACAAGGACTAGCCGAACTAGCACAGATACGCAGTATTTT.

The genes are TRBV20-1 and TRBJ1-3; D is uncertain. V lost 0 bases and J lost 4, with 13 bases in between. This CDR3 contains 15 residues. Germline V gene lookup returns CDR1 DFQATT and CDR2 SNEGSKA (reference sequence). The CDR3 reads CSARDPGASGNTIYF. Here the CDR3 DNA reads TGCAGTGCTAGAGATCCGGGAGCTTCCGGAAACACCATATATTTT.